This TCR beta chain was observed in a study of cytomegalovirus exposure and HLA in healthy donors. Study-wide points: The authors later linked a missense DCLRE1C variant to TCR beta V- and J-gene trimming.

Germline CDR1 reads PRHDT; CDR2 reads FYEKMQ (reference sequence). There are 12 residues in the CDR3. Trimming took 8 bases from V and 6 from J, leaving 11 bases between them. The PCR had 60 Vbeta and 13 Jbeta primers. TCRdb's table, derived via immunoSEQ multiplex PCR, lists solely in-frame clones and lacks some. The sample lists approximately 100,000 clones; 70% to 85% were seen once. As regards this clone: Its antigen is unknown.

The TCR originated in a woman aged 40 to 50 in good health and CMV-seronegative. Sequenced material: PBMCs. The J gene is TRBJ2-1, the V gene TRBV13; D is perhaps TRBD2 (6 bases). The CDR3 DNA reads as TGTGCCAGCGCCACGGAGGGCAATGAGCAGTTCTTC. Its translation: CASATEGNEQFF.